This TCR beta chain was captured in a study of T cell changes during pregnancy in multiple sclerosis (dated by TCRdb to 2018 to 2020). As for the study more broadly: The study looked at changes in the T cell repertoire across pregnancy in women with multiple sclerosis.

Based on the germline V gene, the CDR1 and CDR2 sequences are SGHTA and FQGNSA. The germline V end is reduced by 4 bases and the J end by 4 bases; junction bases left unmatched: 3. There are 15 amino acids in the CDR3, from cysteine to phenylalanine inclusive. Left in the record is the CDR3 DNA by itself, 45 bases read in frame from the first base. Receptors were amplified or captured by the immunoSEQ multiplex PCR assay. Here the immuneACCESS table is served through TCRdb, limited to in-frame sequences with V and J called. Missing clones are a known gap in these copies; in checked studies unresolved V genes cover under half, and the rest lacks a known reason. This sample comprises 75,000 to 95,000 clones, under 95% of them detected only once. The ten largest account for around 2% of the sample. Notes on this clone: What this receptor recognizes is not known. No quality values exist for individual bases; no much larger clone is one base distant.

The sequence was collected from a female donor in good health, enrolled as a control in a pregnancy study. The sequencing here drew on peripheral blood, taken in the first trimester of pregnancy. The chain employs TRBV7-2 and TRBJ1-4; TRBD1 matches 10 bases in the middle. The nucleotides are TGTGCCAGCAGCTCGACAGGGGGCCTTAATGAAAAACTGTTTTTT. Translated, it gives CASSSTGGLNEKLFF.